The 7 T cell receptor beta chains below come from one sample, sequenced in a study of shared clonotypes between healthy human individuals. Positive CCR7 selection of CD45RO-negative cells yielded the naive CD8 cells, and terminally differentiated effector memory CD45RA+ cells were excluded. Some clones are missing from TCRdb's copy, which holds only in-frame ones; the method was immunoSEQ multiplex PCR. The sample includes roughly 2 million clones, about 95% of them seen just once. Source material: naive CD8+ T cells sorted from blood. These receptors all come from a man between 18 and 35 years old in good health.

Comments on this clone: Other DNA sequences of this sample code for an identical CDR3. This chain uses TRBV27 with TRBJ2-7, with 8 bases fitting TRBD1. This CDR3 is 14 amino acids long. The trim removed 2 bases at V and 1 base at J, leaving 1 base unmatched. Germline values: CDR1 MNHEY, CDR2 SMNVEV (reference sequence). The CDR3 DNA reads TGTGCCAGCAGTTTACAGGGGGCATCCTACGAGCAGTACTTC. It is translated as CASSLQGASYEQYF.

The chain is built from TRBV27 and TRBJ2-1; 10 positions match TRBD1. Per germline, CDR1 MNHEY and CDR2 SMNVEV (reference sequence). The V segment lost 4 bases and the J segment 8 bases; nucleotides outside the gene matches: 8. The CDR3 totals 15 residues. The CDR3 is CASSWEGQGRDEQFF. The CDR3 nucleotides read TGTGCCAGCAGTTGGGAGGGACAGGGGAGGGATGAGCAGTTCTTC.

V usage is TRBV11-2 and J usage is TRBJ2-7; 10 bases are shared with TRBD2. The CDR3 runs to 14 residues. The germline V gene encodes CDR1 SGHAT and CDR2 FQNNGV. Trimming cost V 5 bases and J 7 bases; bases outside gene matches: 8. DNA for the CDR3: TGTGCCAGCAGCAAGACTAGCGGGTGGGTGGAGCAGTACTTC. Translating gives CASSKTSGWVEQYF. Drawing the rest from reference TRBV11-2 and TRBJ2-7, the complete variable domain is EAGVAQSPRYKIIEKRQSVAFWCNPISGHATLYWYQQILGQGPKLLIQFQNNGVVDDSQLPKDRFSAERLKGVDSTLKIQPAKLEDSAVYLCASSKTSGWVEQYFGPGTRLTVT.

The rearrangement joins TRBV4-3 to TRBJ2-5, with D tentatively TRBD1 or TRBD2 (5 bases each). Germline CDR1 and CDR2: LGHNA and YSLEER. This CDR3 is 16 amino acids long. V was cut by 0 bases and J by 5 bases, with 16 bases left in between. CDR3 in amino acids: CASSQDSGPTGETQYF. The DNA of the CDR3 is TGCGCCAGCAGCCAAGACTCGGGACCTACGGGGGAGACCCAGTACTTC.

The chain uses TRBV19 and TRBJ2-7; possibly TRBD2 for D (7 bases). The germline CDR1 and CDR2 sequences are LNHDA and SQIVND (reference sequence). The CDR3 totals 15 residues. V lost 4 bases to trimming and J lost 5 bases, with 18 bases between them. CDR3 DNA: TGTGCCAGTAGTAGTATGAAGGGGGGGCTCGACGAGCAGTACTTC. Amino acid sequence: CASSSMKGGLDEQYF.

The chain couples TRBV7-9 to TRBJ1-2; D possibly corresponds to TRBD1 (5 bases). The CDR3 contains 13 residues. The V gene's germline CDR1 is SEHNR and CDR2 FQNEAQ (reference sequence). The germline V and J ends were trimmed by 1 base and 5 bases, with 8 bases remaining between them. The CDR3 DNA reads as TGTGCCAGCAGCTTAGAGGGGATGTATGGCTACACCTTC. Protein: CASSLEGMYGYTF.

The DNA for the CDR3 is TGTGCCAGCTCACCACAGGGGGCAGATGGCTACACCTTC. As protein: CASSPQGADGYTF. The rearrangement links TRBV18 to TRBJ1-2, with 7 positions matching TRBD1. Trimming removed 1 base from V and 6 bases from J; junction bases left unmatched: 2. The CDR3 sequence is 13 residues long. Germline-derived CDR1 and CDR2 are KGHSH and LQKENI. Combining the CDR3 with reference TRBV18 and TRBJ1-2 gives the whole variable domain NAGVMQNPRHLVRRRGQEARLRCSPMKGHSHVYWYRQLPEEGLKFMVYLQKENIIDESGMPKERFSAEFPKEGPSILRIQQVVRGDSAAYFCASSPQGADGYTFGSGTRLTVV.